A selection of T cell receptor beta chains follows, all from one sample in a study of a mutant IDH1 vaccine in newly diagnosed glioma. Generated by immunoSEQ multiplex PCR, the TCRdb table keeps only in-frame clones and is missing some. The sample contains around 32,000 clones, about four fifths of which appear only once. Their antigens are not known. The sample here was PBMCs, taken from a glioma patient whose treatment included an IDH1 peptide vaccine. The source of these receptors is a man aged 40-49 years with glioma. Some clones in this sample may be carry-over from other donors' samples. CDR3s include the opening cysteine and the closing phenylalanine or tryptophan. The D gene is left open where the match is weak. The listing skips clone size in some rows; elsewhere it reads once, few, many or a size class.

NA,TRBJ1-5,TRBD1,TRBV18,CASSRDRGSQPQHF,TGTGCCAGCTCACGCGACAGGGGAAGTCAGCCCCAGCATTTT
few,TRBJ2-5,TRBD1,TRBV9,CASSVRTGLGETQYF,TGTGCCAGCAGCGTCCGGACAGGGCTGGGAGAGACCCAGTACTTC
NA,TRBJ2-2,NA,TRBV19,CASSPFVGELFF,TGTGCCAGTAGTCCGTTTGTGGGGGAGCTGTTTTTT
NA,TRBJ1-6,NA,TRBV21-1,CARDRGETSPLHF,TGTGCCCGTGACAGGGGTGAGACGTCACCCCTCCACTTT
NA,TRBJ1-6,NA,TRBV2,CASRGGMSSYNSPLHF,TGTGCCAGCAGGGGCGGGATGAGCTCCTATAATTCACCCCTCCACTTT
NA,TRBJ2-1,NA,TRBV5-5,CASSFFSYNEQFF,TGTGCCAGCAGCTTTTTCAGCTACAATGAGCAGTTCTTC
NA,TRBJ1-2,NA,TRBV28,CASSQYGYTF,TGTGCCAGCAGCCAATATGGCTACACCTTC
NA,TRBJ1-3,NA,TRBV2,CASSEAHPYSGNTIYF,TGTGCCAGCAGTGAAGCGCACCCTTACTCTGGAAACACCATATATTTT
NA,TRBJ2-2,NA,TRBV6-5,CASSYLNTGELFF,TGTGCCAGCAGCTACCTTAACACCGGGGAGCTGTTTTTT
NA,TRBJ2-7,NA,TRBV7-9,CASSLGGASYEQYF,TGTGCCAGCAGCTTAGGGGGGGCCTCCTACGAGCAGTACTTC
NA,TRBJ1-5,NA,TRBV6-1,CASSGPGVPNIYSNQPQHF,TGTGCCAGCAGTGGGCCCGGGGTTCCTAATATATATAGCAATCAGCCCCAGCATTTT
few,TRBJ2-7,TRBD1,TRBV6-5,CASRVGTGEYHEQYF,TGTGCCAGCAGAGTTGGGACAGGGGAGTACCACGAGCAGTACTTC
NA,TRBJ2-7,TRBD2,TRBV5-4,CASSWGGGQGLGEQYF,TGTGCCAGCAGCTGGGGGGGAGGGCAGGGCCTGGGGGAGCAGTACTTC
NA,TRBJ2-3,NA,TRBV14,CASDSGTDTQYF,TGTGCCAGCGATTCGGGAACAGATACGCAGTATTTT
NA,TRBJ1-2,NA,TRBV14,CASSQVVGYGYTF,TGTGCCAGCAGCCAAGTCGTCGGTTATGGCTACACCTTC